Below, one TCR beta chain is given with its context. Its antigen is unknown. Researchers ran immunoSEQ v3.0 at survey level. For each individual sample, sequencing targeted about 40,000-55,000 T-cell genomes. Method: immunoSEQ multiplex PCR; TCRdb's copy keeps in-frame clones and lacks some. This sample has roughly 28,000 clones, with 75% to 85% found just once. These data belong to a study of long-term antiretroviral therapy in people with HIV. In the study overall: Samples from the earliest time points predate the 2015 immediate-ART recommendation by about a decade.

Per individual, the PBMC samples numbered at least one pre-ART and at least two post-ART. From germline, CDR1 is SGHVS and CDR2 FQNEAQ. Trimming cost V 1 base and J 0 bases, with 16 bases left between them. The CDR3 is made up of 17 amino acids. Points from the study as a whole: Following ART, diversity rose but still fell short of transplant donor controls.

The V gene is TRBV7-8, the J gene TRBJ2-7; tentative D call: TRBD2 (7 bases). This specimen consisted of unsorted PBMCs, obtained 0.3 years after starting antiretroviral therapy. The receptor comes from a man between 35 and 55 years old with HIV. CDR3 nucleotides: TGTGCCAGCAGCTTAGGGGGGCAAGGACTAGTCTCCTACGAGCAGTACTTC. The encoded protein is CASSLGGQGLVSYEQYF. Full variable domain (rest looked up from reference TRBV7-8 and TRBJ2-7): GAGVSQSPRYKVAKRGQDVALRCDPISGHVSLFWYQQALGQGPEFLTYFQNEAQLDKSGLPSDRFFAERPEGSVSTLKIQRTQQEDSAVYLCASSLGGQGLVSYEQYFGPGTRLTVT.